The 28 T cell receptor beta chains in this list originate from one sample, sequenced in a study of T cell responses to AZD1222 COVID-19 vaccine. The data were produced by immunoSEQ multiplex PCR, yet TCRdb's version contains in-frame clones alone and is incomplete. The profile shows around 120,000 clones, approximately 86% of them singletons. Source: peripheral blood, taken on day 0 of AZD1222 vaccination. All receptors derive from an adult in good health.

The chain recombines TRBV5-1 with TRBJ2-1; D may be TRBD1 (6 bases). The CDR3 totals 15 residues. V lost 0 bases, J lost 0 bases, and 7 bases lay in between. Germline V lookup: CDR1 SGHRS, CDR2 YFSETQ. The CDR3 loop reads CASSLAGDSYNEQFF. CDR3 in DNA: TGCGCCAGCAGCTTGGCAGGGGACTCCTACAATGAGCAGTTCTTC. Based on the CDR3 plus reference TRBV5-1 and TRBJ2-1, the full variable domain is KAGVTQTPRYLIKTRGQQVTLSCSPISGHRSVSWYQQTPGQGLQFLFEYFSETQRNKGNFPGRFSGRQFSNSRSEMNVSTLELGDSALYLCASSLAGDSYNEQFFGPGTRLTVL.

The J gene is TRBJ1-3, the V gene TRBV7-9; D unresolved. The CDR3 covers 16 residues. Germline CDR1 is SEHNR and CDR2 is FQNEAQ (reference sequence). V gave up 2 bases and J gave up 0 bases, with 11 bases separating them. CDR3 residues: CASSLNTALSGNTIYF. The CDR3 nucleotides are TGTGCCAGCAGCTTAAATACAGCCCTCTCTGGAAACACCATATATTTT.

The chain employs TRBV6-5 and TRBJ2-3, with D hard to call. The CDR3 is 13 amino acids. Germline V gene sequence: CDR1 MNHEY, CDR2 SVGAGI. V was cut by 6 bases and J by 1 base, with 8 bases left in between. Written as DNA, the CDR3 is TGTGCCAGCAGCAGACCGGGCACAGATACGCAGTATTTT. This gives the protein CASSRPGTDTQYF.

The sample holds one count of this clone. The rearrangement links TRBV6-5 to TRBJ1-6, with 9 bases matching TRBD1. The germline V gene encodes CDR1 MNHEY and CDR2 SVGAGI. The CDR3 has 15 residues. V was clipped by 4 bases and J by 5 bases; unmatched bases: 3. Here the CDR3 reads CASSLGQGNNSPLHF. In DNA, the CDR3 is TGTGCCAGCAGTTTGGGACAGGGAAATAATTCACCCCTCCACTTT.

In its sample, this clone was seen a few times. The genes are TRBV7-9 and TRBJ1-3; no clear D. CDR3 size: 15 residues. The V end was cut by 0 bases, the J end by 3 bases, with 9 bases between. Germline CDR1 reads SEHNR; CDR2 reads FQNEAQ (reference sequence). This chain's CDR3 is CASSLAAGLGNTIYF. The CDR3 DNA sequence: TGTGCCAGCAGCTTAGCCGCCGGACTTGGAAACACCATATATTTT. Looking up the rest from reference TRBV7-9 and TRBJ1-3 gives the full variable domain: DTGVSQNPRHKITKRGQNVTFRCDPISEHNRLYWYRQTLGQGPEFLTYFQNEAQLEKSRLLSDRFSAERPKGSFSTLEIQRTEQGDSAMYLCASSLAAGLGNTIYFGEGSWLTVV.

This chain links TRBV13 with TRBJ1-6; D possibly corresponds to TRBD1 (5 bases). The V and J ends lost 0 bases and 5 bases respectively, with 11 bases between them. CDR3 length equals 16 residues. CDR1 PRHDT and CDR2 FYEKMQ come from the germline V gene (reference sequence). The chain's CDR3 is CASSLGAGRNNSPLHF. In DNA, the CDR3 is TGTGCCAGCAGCTTAGGGGCAGGGAGGAATAATTCACCCCTCCACTTT.

This clone was recorded once. The gene calls are TRBV28 and TRBJ1-5; 10 nucleotides match TRBD1. The CDR3 contains 21 residues. CDR1 is MDHEN, CDR2 SYDVKM, per germline. After removal of 1 base from V and 2 bases from J, the junction contained 17 bases not matched to a gene. For the CDR3, the DNA is TGTGCCAGCAGTTTATATGGGCGGGACAGGGGTACGAAATACGGCAATCAGCCCCAGCATTTT. Protein product: CASSLYGRDRGTKYGNQPQHF.

The chain is built from TRBV5-5 and TRBJ2-5; D is possibly TRBD1 (5 bases). The CDR3 loop spans 15 amino acids. The V gene lost 4 bases and the J gene lost 5 bases, with 18 bases spanning the gap. Germline assignment: CDR1 SGHKS and CDR2 YYEKEE (reference sequence). CDR3 loop: CASSTQGPTRETQYF. In nucleotides, the CDR3 is TGTGCCAGCAGCACCCAGGGCCCCACCAGGGAGACCCAGTACTTC.

The V and J genes are TRBV7-3 and TRBJ2-5, with D unresolved. Germline V gives CDR1 SGHTA, CDR2 FQGTGA. The V and J ends lost 0 bases and 2 bases respectively, with 10 bases between them. The CDR3 loop spans 15 amino acids. The CDR3 reads CASSLTGNRQETQYF. CDR3 DNA sequence: TGTGCCAGCAGCTTAACGGGTAACAGACAAGAGACCCAGTACTTC.

The J gene is TRBJ2-1, the V gene TRBV2; D call uncertain. Trimming cost V 8 bases and J 4 bases, with 6 bases left between them. Germline lookup yields CDR1 SNHLY and CDR2 FYNNEI. CDR3 length: 11 residues. The CDR3 sequence: CASEEYNEQFF. CDR3 nucleotides: TGTGCCAGCGAGGAGTACAATGAGCAGTTCTTC.

The genes are TRBV30 and TRBJ1-5, with 10 bases identical to TRBD1. V lost 4 bases and J lost 7; bases outside the gene matches: 7. This CDR3 spans 14 amino acids. Germline lookup yields CDR1 GTSNPN and CDR2 SVGIG (reference sequence). The CDR3 is CAWNPTGGLQPQHF. The CDR3 DNA reads TGTGCCTGGAACCCGACAGGGGGCTTACAGCCCCAGCATTTT. Complete variable domain (other parts from reference TRBV30 and TRBJ1-5): SQTIHQWPATLVQPVGSPLSLECTVEGTSNPNLYWYRQAAGRGLQLLFYSVGIGQISSEVPQNLSASRPQDRQFILSSKKLLLSDSGFYLCAWNPTGGLQPQHFGDGTRLSIL.

The gene calls are TRBV3-1 (or the pseudogene TRBV3-2) and TRBJ1-2; no reliable D call. Germline loops: CDR1 LGHDT, CDR2 YNNKEL (reference sequence). The CDR3 has 16 amino acids. Trimming left V 1 base short and J 0 bases short, with 12 bases between. For the CDR3, the DNA is TGTGCCAGCAGCCAAGCTTGGAGTGATACTAACTATGGCTACACCTTC. As protein: CASSQAWSDTNYGYTF.

As DNA, the CDR3 is TGTGCCAGCAGCTTAGGGGACAGGGACGGCTATGGCTACACCTTC. The encoded protein is CASSLGDRDGYGYTF. The chain carries TRBV7-2 and TRBJ1-2; 9 positions agree with TRBD1. CDR1 and CDR2 (germline): SGHTA, FQGNSA. This CDR3 is 15 amino acids long. Losses at the gene ends were 1 base for V and 4 bases for J; bases not matched to a gene: 4.

V gene TRBV18 combines with J gene TRBJ2-3, with a possible D match to TRBD2 (6 bases). Germline CDR1 reads KGHSH; CDR2 reads LQKENI. Trimming removed 4 bases from V and 1 base from J, with 9 bases in between. The CDR3 runs to 14 residues. CDR3 nucleotides: TGTGCCAGCTCACGGGACTCCCGCACAGATACGCAGTATTTT. Translating gives CASSRDSRTDTQYF. The full variable domain, with the rest looked up from reference TRBV18 and TRBJ2-3, is NAGVMQNPRHLVRRRGQEARLRCSPMKGHSHVYWYRQLPEEGLKFMVYLQKENIIDESGMPKERFSAEFPKEGPSILRIQQVVRGDSAAYFCASSRDSRTDTQYFGPGTRLTVL.

This clone was detected a few times. The J gene is TRBJ2-2, the V gene TRBV6-2 or TRBV6-3; possibly TRBD1 or TRBD2 for D (5 bases each). This CDR3 spans 14 amino acids. In germline, CDR1 is MNHEY, CDR2 SVGEGT. Trimming shortened V by 5 bases and J by 6 bases, and 13 bases separated the two germline ends. Here the CDR3 reads CASSPGTPAGELFF. As DNA, the CDR3 is TGTGCCAGCAGTCCCGGGACCCCCGCCGGGGAGCTGTTTTTT.

This clone was observed a single time. The gene calls are TRBV5-1 and TRBJ1-6; D ambiguous. Deletions cut 0 bases from V and 11 bases from J, with 12 bases between. CDR3 length: 14 amino acids. CDR1 is SGHRS and CDR2 is YFSETQ in the germline V gene. The CDR3 DNA sequence: TGCGCCAGCAGCTTGGCTTCCCACGACACACCCCTCCACTTT. This encodes CASSLASHDTPLHF.

This sequence joins TRBV7-9 and TRBJ1-1, with D tentatively TRBD1 (5 bases). Germline V lookup: CDR1 SEHNR, CDR2 FQNEAQ (reference sequence). The V and J ends lost 0 bases and 1 base respectively, with 6 bases between them. There are 14 residues in the CDR3. CDR3: CASSLARANTEAFF. The CDR3 coding sequence is TGTGCCAGCAGCTTAGCCAGGGCGAACACTGAAGCTTTCTTT.

The chain links TRBV3-1 (or the pseudogene TRBV3-2) to TRBJ1-2; 7 positions agree with TRBD1. CDR3 size: 15 residues. V shed 3 bases and J 0 bases; nucleotides not matched to a gene: 4. Germline assignment: CDR1 LGHDT and CDR2 YNNKEL (reference sequence). The DNA for the CDR3 is TGTGCCAGCAGCCACCCAGGGGGACCTAACTATGGCTACACCTTC. Translation: CASSHPGGPNYGYTF.

The V call is TRBV12-3 or TRBV12-4, the J call TRBJ2-3; tentative D call: TRBD1 (5 bases). This CDR3 is built from 13 residues. Trimming left V 6 bases short and J 6 bases short, with 13 bases between. CDR3 nucleotide sequence: TGTGCCAGCAGCCCCTCAGGGCAGGATACGCAGTATTTT. It specifies CASSPSGQDTQYF.

V gene TRBV7-8 combines with J gene TRBJ2-1; 11 bases align to TRBD2. Germline V gene lookup returns CDR1 SGHVS and CDR2 FQNEAQ. J gave up 0 bases and V 4 bases, and 14 bases lay outside the gene matches. The CDR3 is made up of 20 amino acids. The CDR3 sequence: CASSSPGLAETLSSYNEQFF. CDR3 nucleotide sequence: TGTGCCAGCAGCTCCCCGGGACTAGCGGAAACCCTGAGCTCCTACAATGAGCAGTTCTTC.

The rearrangement uses TRBV11-2 and TRBJ2-1; D is uncertain. This CDR3 comprises 12 residues. V lost 1 base, J lost 16 bases, and 14 bases lay in between. From germline, CDR1 is SGHAT and CDR2 FQNNGV. DNA of the CDR3: TGTGCCAGCAGCTTAGGCGCCTTTGATCTCTTCTTC. It codes for CASSLGAFDLFF. Full variable domain (remainder filled in from reference TRBV11-2 and TRBJ2-1): EAGVAQSPRYKIIEKRQSVAFWCNPISGHATLYWYQQILGQGPKLLIQFQNNGVVDDSQLPKDRFSAERLKGVDSTLKIQPAKLEDSAVYLCASSLGAFDLFFGPGTRLTVL.

V usage is TRBV12-5 and J usage is TRBJ2-3; 7 bases are shared with TRBD1. Germline V gene lookup returns CDR1 LGHNT and CDR2 FRNRAP. With V trimmed by 4 bases and J by 2 bases, 6 bases remained unmatched. The CDR3 has 15 amino acids. The CDR3, as DNA: TGTGCTAGTGGTTCGGGACAGTGGGCCACAGATACGCAGTATTTT. This sequence encodes CASGSGQWATDTQYF.

The chain links TRBV6-2 or TRBV6-3 to TRBJ1-6; D gene ambiguous. Germline values: CDR1 MNHEY, CDR2 SVGEGT. V was clipped by 5 bases and J by 0 bases, with 11 bases between them. This CDR3 is built from 16 residues. Here the CDR3 DNA reads TGTGCCAGCAGTCCGGACCGAAGCTCCTATAATTCACCCCTCCACTTT. Translation gives CASSPDRSSYNSPLHF.

This clone was counted once. The V gene is TRBV3-1 (or the pseudogene TRBV3-2), the J gene TRBJ2-1; 7 positions agree with TRBD2. The CDR3 sequence is 14 residues long. V dropped 3 bases and J dropped 8; count of bases not matched to a gene: 7. CDR1 and CDR2 (germline): LGHDT, YNNKEL (reference sequence). The CDR3 sequence: CASSQRGYGDEQFF. Written as DNA, the CDR3 is TGTGCCAGCAGCCAGCGGGGGTACGGCGATGAGCAGTTCTTC.

This clone has more than one count but fewer than ten. This chain connects TRBV6-5 to TRBJ1-1; the D is unclear. V was trimmed by 10 bases and J by 1 base, leaving 10 bases between them. CDR3 length: 12 residues. Germline values: CDR1 MNHEY, CDR2 SVGAGI. Here the CDR3 DNA reads TGTGCCACCCAGCCCCGGAACACTGAAGCTTTCTTT. Translating gives CATQPRNTEAFF.

The chain recombines TRBV5-1 with TRBJ2-5; 8 bases match TRBD2. Germline V gene lookup returns CDR1 SGHRS and CDR2 YFSETQ. Trimming removed 0 bases from V and 4 bases from J; junction bases left unmatched: 5. This CDR3 comprises 15 residues. The CDR3: CASSLGRGAPETQYF. The CDR3 DNA sequence: TGCGCCAGCAGCTTGGGGCGGGGGGCCCCAGAGACCCAGTACTTC.

The rearrangement joins TRBV27 to TRBJ2-7; the D gene could be TRBD1 or TRBD2 (6 bases each). CDR3 size: 16 residues. V dropped 0 bases and J dropped 3 bases, with 15 bases sitting between them. Germline V gene data show CDR1 as MNHEY and CDR2 as SMNVEV (reference sequence). The CDR3, as DNA: TGTGCCAGCAGTTTATCGGCTCCAGGGGAGGTCTACGAGCAGTACTTC. The encoded protein is CASSLSAPGEVYEQYF.

The chain has TRBV5-3 and TRBJ1-4, with TRBD1 matching over 9 bases. TRBV5-3 is an ORF, with its function uncertain. V was pared by 2 bases and J by 7 bases, with 15 bases of the junction left unmatched. The CDR3 consists of 18 residues. The chain's CDR3 is CARSLSLDRGWESEKLFF. In DNA form, the CDR3 reads TGTGCCAGAAGCTTAAGTCTGGACAGGGGATGGGAGAGTGAAAAACTGTTTTTT.